These T cell receptor beta chains were read from a single sample in a study of blood T cell repertoires in COVID-19. TCRdb's copy holds only in-frame clones and misses some; the assay was immunoSEQ multiplex PCR. The table records approximately 230,000 clones, more than 70% of them present only once. Sequencing used peripheral blood. The receptors here all came from a woman aged 25 to 45 with COVID-19, enrolled during active disease. Each CDR3 is given with its conserved first and last residue. A D gene is named only where the DNA matches it firmly. Expanded clones are given a class, and other clones once, few, many or no size at all.

>.|TRBV7-2|TRBD2|TRBJ2-5
CASSLVRGEQETQYF
TGTGCCAGCAGCTTAGTGCGGGGGGAGCAAGAGACCCAGTACTTC
>.|TRBV1|.|TRBJ2-1
CTSSQSTGLPHNEQFF
TGCACCAGCAGCCAATCGACAGGTCTTCCACACAATGAGCAGTTCTTC
>.|TRBV24-1|TRBD2|TRBJ2-5
CATRASGGAETQYF
TGTGCCACCCGTGCTAGCGGGGGGGCGGAGACCCAGTACTTC
>.|TRBV4-1|.|TRBJ1-5
CASSQVPSRGRETQPQHF
TGCGCCAGCAGCCAAGTGCCGTCCAGAGGGAGAGAGACACAGCCCCAGCATTTT
>.|TRBV7-2|.|TRBJ2-7
CASSGSSYEQYF
TGTGCCAGCAGCGGGAGCTCCTACGAGCAGTACTTC
>.|TRBV7-8|TRBD2|TRBJ2-3
CASSWASGPLPDTQYF
TGTGCCAGCAGCTGGGCTAGCGGCCCACTTCCAGATACGCAGTATTTT
>.|TRBV24-1|.|TRBJ1-1
CATSDLGLDTEAFF
TGTGCCACCAGTGATTTGGGACTAGATACTGAAGCTTTCTTT
>once|TRBV3-1/TRBV3-2|TRBD2|TRBJ2-2
CASSGGVYTGELFF
TGTGCCAGCAGCGGGGGGGTTTACACCGGGGAGCTGTTTTTT
>.|TRBV4-3|TRBD2|TRBJ2-3
CASSQRSSGRASDTQYF
TGCGCCAGCAGCCAACGGAGTAGCGGGAGGGCCTCAGATACGCAGTATTTT
>.|TRBV7-2|TRBD2|TRBJ2-5
CASSLGLASETQYF
TGTGCCAGCAGCTTGGGACTAGCGTCAGAGACCCAGTACTTC
>.|TRBV7-9|TRBD2|TRBJ2-4
CASSSPTSGSAGAKNIQYF
TGTGCCAGCAGCTCCCCGACTAGCGGGAGCGCCGGGGCCAAAAACATTCAGTACTTC
>once|TRBV27|TRBD1|TRBJ1-5
CASSSTGWQPQHF
TGTGCCAGCAGTTCGACAGGGTGGCAGCCCCAGCATTTT
>once|TRBV27|TRBD2|TRBJ2-3
CASSLGSGGAFADTQYF
TGTGCCAGCAGTTTAGGTAGCGGGGGGGCGTTTGCGGATACGCAGTATTTT
>.|TRBV2|.|TRBJ2-5
CARSGGGETQYF
TGTGCCCGTAGTGGGGGCGGAGAGACCCAGTACTTC
>.|TRBV6-2/TRBV6-3|TRBD2|TRBJ2-3
CASSYHGRASDTQYF
TGTGCCAGCAGTTACCACGGGAGGGCATCAGATACGCAGTATTTT
>.|TRBV27|.|TRBJ2-5
CASSYAGQQETQYF
TGTGCCAGCAGCTATGCGGGACAGCAAGAGACCCAGTACTTC
>.|TRBV29-1|.|TRBJ2-5
CSVAFLAPQETQYF
TGCAGCGTTGCCTTCCTAGCGCCGCAAGAGACCCAGTACTTC